The sequence of this T cell receptor beta chain was determined in a study of blood T cells in healthy people across ages. Whole-study findings and limits: Since the PBMCs were unsorted, naive and antigen-experienced cells could not be conclusively compared.

The authors ran a second PCR of 7 to 11 cycles using a sample-barcoded 5' primer and a J-beta primer mix. Template switching added a 12-random-nucleotide identifier to every cDNA molecule. Each CDR3 protein gets one entry after TCRdb re-called the 5' RACE reads with MiXCR. The table records 1.5 million to 2 million distinct CDR3 sequences, 30% to 35% of them present only once. With regard to this clonotype: Antigen specificity is unknown.

Between the trimmed V and J ends, which lost 3 bases and 14 bases, there was a span of 20 bases. Per the germline V gene, CDR1 is SNHLY and CDR2 is FYNNEI. This CDR3 spans 14 amino acids. The V gene is TRBV2, the J gene TRBJ2-1, with D tentatively TRBD1 or TRBD2 (6 bases each). Sequencing input: blood. The clonotype was recovered from a young woman in good health. Here the CDR3 reads CASSEAGGRGTEFF. The CDR3 DNA sequence: TGTGCCAGCAGTGAGGCTGGGGGGCGAGGTACGGAGTTCTTC.